This passage covers 29 T cell receptor beta chains from one sample sequenced in a study of blood T cell repertoires in COVID-19. Data came from immunoSEQ multiplex PCR; TCRdb stores just in-frame clones and leaves some out. Of 250,000 to 350,000 clones in the sample, more than 80% are singletons; the top ten hold more than 0.95%. The sequencing input was PBMCs or T cells enriched from blood (not recorded which). The receptors originated from a woman aged 30 to 39 who had recovered from COVID-19.

The chain's CDR3 is CASSLGTSGVEQFF. In DNA form, the CDR3 reads TGCGCCAGCAGCTTGGGTACTAGCGGGGTGGAGCAGTTCTTC. The chain has TRBV5-1 and TRBJ2-1, with 10 bases matching TRBD2. Unmatched junction bases numbered 4, after V lost 0 bases and J lost 10 bases. This CDR3 contains 14 residues. CDR1 and CDR2 (germline): SGHRS, YFSETQ.

The chain is built from TRBV25-1 and TRBJ1-3; TRBD1 matches at 7 bases. The germline V gene encodes CDR1 MGHDK and CDR2 SYGVNS. The ends lost 1 base at V and 0 bases at J; junction bases unmatched: 3. The CDR3 totals 16 residues. This CDR3 reads CASSEWDSSSGNTIYF. The CDR3 DNA is TGTGCCAGCAGTGAATGGGACAGTTCCTCTGGAAACACCATATATTTT.

The CDR3 DNA reads TGTGCCAGCAGAGTGTGGGGGGGCTTTCAGCCCCAGCATTTT. Protein: CASRVWGGFQPQHF. The chain carries TRBV28 and TRBJ1-5, with D tentatively TRBD1 (6 bases). This CDR3 contains 14 residues. V lost 6 bases and J 6 bases, leaving 15 bases between the germline ends. Germline V gene data show CDR1 as MDHEN and CDR2 as SYDVKM.

CDR3 nucleotide sequence: TGCGCCAGCAGCCAAGATCAAGAGACAGGAAATCTGGGGACCGGGGAGCTGTTTTTT. As protein: CASSQDQETGNLGTGELFF. J is TRBJ2-2 and V is TRBV4-3; a weak D match, TRBD1 (6 bases). V was shortened by 0 bases and J by 5 bases, with 22 bases between the two germline ends. The germline V gene encodes CDR1 LGHNA and CDR2 YSLEER. This CDR3 has 19 amino acids.

This chain uses TRBV6-5 with TRBJ1-2; 8 positions agree with TRBD1. Germline V gives CDR1 MNHEY, CDR2 SVGAGI. Trimming at V came to 5 bases and at J to 2 bases, leaving 7 bases not matched to a gene. The CDR3 runs to 15 residues. The CDR3: CASSTRTGLNYGYTF. CDR3 nucleotide sequence: TGTGCCAGCAGTACACGGACAGGGTTAAACTATGGCTACACCTTC.

CDR3 region: CASSLSGLYGYTF. In DNA, the CDR3 is TGTGCCAGCAGCTTGTCCGGGTTGTATGGCTACACCTTC. The genes are TRBV5-6 and TRBJ1-2; D is unresolved. The CDR3 is made up of 13 amino acids. V dropped 1 base and J dropped 5 bases, with 9 bases sitting between them. Germline V gene data show CDR1 as SGHDT and CDR2 as YYEEEE.

The J gene is TRBJ1-1, the V gene TRBV30; the match to TRBD1 covers 9 bases. The ends lost 0 bases at V and 11 bases at J; junction bases unmatched: 4. This CDR3 is built from 12 residues. CDR1 and CDR2 (germline): GTSNPN, SVGIG (reference sequence). The CDR3 DNA sequence: TGTGCCTGGAGTGTACGGGACAGGGCCGCTTTCTTT. Translating it yields CAWSVRDRAAFF. The complete variable domain, with remaining parts taken from reference TRBV30 and TRBJ1-1, reads SQTIHQWPATLVQPVGSPLSLECTVEGTSNPNLYWYRQAAGRGLQLLFYSVGIGQISSEVPQNLSASRPQDRQFILSSKKLLLSDSGFYLCAWSVRDRAAFFGQGTRLTVV.

The V and J genes are TRBV5-6 and TRBJ2-1, with 7 positions matching TRBD2. Looked up from germline, CDR1 is SGHDT and CDR2 is YYEEEE. Trimming cost V 4 bases and J 4 bases; bases outside gene matches: 17. The CDR3 runs 18 residues. The CDR3 protein is CASSPLPLTSGIYNEQFF. CDR3 coding DNA: TGTGCCAGCAGCCCGCTACCCCTTACCAGCGGGATATACAATGAGCAGTTCTTC.

The CDR3 reads CASSMGLAGYNEQFF. CDR3 nucleotides: TGTGCCAGCAGTATGGGACTAGCGGGATACAATGAGCAGTTCTTC. The rearrangement uses TRBV27 and TRBJ2-1; 13 bases line up with TRBD2. The germline V gene has CDR1 MNHEY and CDR2 SMNVEV (reference sequence). The V and J ends lost 5 bases and 4 bases, in that order; junction bases with no gene match: 2. The CDR3 extends over 15 amino acids.

The J gene is TRBJ2-3, the V gene TRBV6-2 or TRBV6-3; a possible D gene is TRBD2 (5 bases). The V end lost 2 bases, the J end lost 1 base, and 28 bases lay between the germline ends. The length of the CDR3 is 21 residues. Per the germline V gene, CDR1 is MNHEY and CDR2 is SVGEGT. CDR3 residues: CASSYPSAARAWGSGTDTQYF. The CDR3 DNA is TGTGCCAGCAGTTACCCCTCGGCAGCTCGGGCCTGGGGTAGCGGCACAGATACGCAGTATTTT.

This chain connects TRBV27 to TRBJ2-7; 13 bases fit TRBD2. The CDR3 contains 16 residues. V shed 3 bases and J 6 bases; nucleotides not matched to a gene: 8. CDR1 and CDR2 from the germline V gene are MNHEY and SMNVEV (reference sequence). CDR3 protein: CASSFGLAGEGLEQYF. The CDR3 DNA sequence: TGTGCCAGCAGTTTCGGACTAGCGGGAGAGGGGCTCGAGCAGTACTTC.

In its sample, this clone was seen a few times. The chain links TRBV5-4 to TRBJ1-3; D is perhaps TRBD1 (5 bases). Germline lookup yields CDR1 SGHNT and CDR2 YYREEE (reference sequence). This CDR3 is 15 amino acids long. Trimming shortened V by 5 bases and J by 4 bases, and 16 bases separated the two germline ends. CDR3 region: CASRPNGGSGNTIYF. In nucleotides, the CDR3 is TGTGCCAGCAGGCCCAACGGGGGATCGGGAAACACCATATATTTT.

The chain links TRBV5-1 to TRBJ2-1; unclear D gene. CDR3 length: 13 residues. Germline CDR1 reads SGHRS; CDR2 reads YFSETQ. The V end lost 0 bases, the J end lost 5 bases, and 6 bases lay between the germline ends. The CDR3 DNA sequence: TGCGCCAGCAGCTTGGGACTCGACAATGAGCAGTTCTTC. This translates into CASSLGLDNEQFF.

This sequence joins TRBV28 and TRBJ2-7; D may be TRBD1 (5 bases). This CDR3 has 14 residues. Trimming took 0 bases from V and 2 from J, leaving 8 bases between them. Germline loops: CDR1 MDHEN, CDR2 SYDVKM. The chain's CDR3 is CASSLWQGTYEQYF. The CDR3 DNA reads TGTGCCAGCAGTTTATGGCAGGGTACCTACGAGCAGTACTTC.

The chain is built from TRBV5-4 and TRBJ1-2; tentatively, D is TRBD1 (6 bases). There are 14 residues in the CDR3. CDR1 and CDR2 (germline): SGHNT, YYREEE (reference sequence). Deletions cut 4 bases from V and 5 bases from J, with 15 bases between. The DNA for the CDR3 is TGTGCCAGCAGCACCCGACAGGAAGATTATGGCTACACCTTC. Protein product: CASSTRQEDYGYTF.

The chain joins TRBV5-1 to TRBJ2-3; D is unclear. The length of the CDR3 is 15 residues. Germline V lookup: CDR1 SGHRS, CDR2 YFSETQ. The V and J ends lost 5 bases and 0 bases respectively, with 13 bases between them. DNA of the CDR3: TGCGCCAGCAGACGAGGCCCCACAAGCACAGATACGCAGTATTTT. It specifies CASRRGPTSTDTQYF.

This chain's CDR3 is CASSHGTLNNEQFF. CDR3 coding DNA: TGCGCCAGCAGCCACGGGACACTCAACAATGAGCAGTTCTTC. The J gene is TRBJ2-1, the V gene TRBV5-1, with a weak D call TRBD1 (6 bases). The germline V gene has CDR1 SGHRS and CDR2 YFSETQ. V dropped 4 bases and J dropped 5 bases, with 13 bases sitting between them. This CDR3 is built from 14 residues.

V gene TRBV2 combines with J gene TRBJ1-1; tentative D call: TRBD1 (5 bases). Germline CDR1 reads SNHLY; CDR2 reads FYNNEI. The CDR3 has 15 residues. V lost 2 bases to trimming and J lost 5 bases, with 15 bases between them. Here the CDR3 reads CASSEREGAETEAFF. CDR3 sequence (DNA): TGTGCCAGCAGTGAAAGAGAAGGGGCAGAAACTGAAGCTTTCTTT.

The gene calls are TRBV5-1 and TRBJ2-3; TRBD1 matches 7 bases. V shed 0 bases and J 6 bases; nucleotides not matched to a gene: 7. This CDR3 is built from 15 residues. Germline V gene lookup returns CDR1 SGHRS and CDR2 YFSETQ. The CDR3 DNA is TGCGCCAGCAGCTTGGAACAGGGGTATAGGGATACGCAGTATTTT. It codes for CASSLEQGYRDTQYF.

The chain employs TRBV7-9 and TRBJ1-3; 11 bases align to TRBD1. Germline loops: CDR1 SEHNR, CDR2 FQNEAQ (reference sequence). The CDR3 consists of 16 residues. The J segment lost 0 bases and the V segment lost 6 bases, leaving 4 bases of the junction unmatched. The CDR3 sequence is CASSWTGGGSGNTIYF. The CDR3 nucleotides are TGTGCCAGCAGTTGGACAGGGGGCGGCTCTGGAAACACCATATATTTT.

The CDR3 DNA reads as TGTGCCAGCAGTGACTCAACTAGCGGGATCTTGTGCGAGCAGTACTTC. It codes for CASSDSTSGILCEQYF. The chain uses TRBV6-4 and TRBJ2-7, with 10 bases fitting TRBD2. The CDR3 consists of 16 residues. Per the germline V gene, CDR1 is MRHNA and CDR2 is SNTAGT. V lost 0 bases and J lost 6; bases outside the gene matches: 8.

J is TRBJ2-2 and V is TRBV4-3; D is perhaps TRBD2 (6 bases). The CDR3 totals 13 residues. Trimming left V 0 bases short and J 7 bases short, with 6 bases between. Germline V gene sequence: CDR1 LGHNA, CDR2 YSLEER. The DNA for the CDR3 is TGCGCCAGCAGCCAAGAGGGGGGCGGGGAGCTGTTTTTT. Protein product: CASSQEGGGELFF.

V gene TRBV18 combines with J gene TRBJ2-5; D possibly corresponds to TRBD1 (6 bases). Trimming cost V 4 bases and J 7 bases, with 19 bases left between them. Germline-derived CDR1 and CDR2 are KGHSH and LQKENI. The CDR3 consists of 15 residues. This CDR3 is CASSHSLQGLGTQYF. Here the CDR3 DNA reads TGTGCCAGCTCACACTCCCTACAGGGTTTGGGGACCCAGTACTTC.

V is TRBV28 and J is TRBJ1-1, with TRBD1 identical over 9 bases. V trimming: 7 bases; J trimming: 5 bases; junction bases outside the gene matches: 8. Looked up from germline, CDR1 is MDHEN and CDR2 is SYDVKM. The CDR3 loop spans 14 amino acids. CDR3 residues: CASNPRTGVTEAFF. The DNA for the CDR3 is TGTGCCAGCAACCCGCGGACAGGGGTTACTGAAGCTTTCTTT.

This chain links TRBV30 with TRBJ2-1, with D perhaps TRBD1 (5 bases). This CDR3 has 13 amino acids. Trimming took off 1 base at V and 12 bases at J, with 16 bases between the two ends. Per the germline V gene, CDR1 is GTSNPN and CDR2 is SVGIG (reference sequence). This CDR3 reads CAWSEIGLRGQFF. CDR3 nucleotides: TGTGCCTGGAGTGAGATAGGCCTTAGGGGGCAGTTCTTC.

V is TRBV14 and J is TRBJ1-2, with 7 bases lining up with TRBD1. Per germline, CDR1 SGHDN and CDR2 FVKESK. This CDR3 spans 16 amino acids. V lost 4 bases and J lost 4; bases outside the gene matches: 12. The CDR3 spells CASSPRDRQWTYGYTF. In DNA form, the CDR3 reads TGTGCCAGCAGCCCTCGGGACAGACAATGGACCTATGGCTACACCTTC.

The chain has TRBV7-2 and TRBJ1-5; D call uncertain. With 1 base removed from V and 9 bases from J, the gap between germline ends came to 13 bases. The CDR3 totals 14 residues. Germline loops: CDR1 SGHTA, CDR2 FQGNSA. The CDR3: CASSLGGGSGPQHF. DNA for the CDR3: TGTGCCAGCAGCTTAGGGGGAGGTAGTGGGCCCCAGCATTTT. The full variable domain, completed using reference TRBV7-2 and TRBJ1-5, is GAGVSQSPSNKVTEKGKDVELRCDPISGHTALYWYRQSLGQGLEFLIYFQGNSAPDKSGLPSDRFSAERTGGSVSTLTIQRTQQEDSAVYLCASSLGGGSGPQHFGDGTRLSIL.

The gene calls are TRBV10-2 and TRBJ2-7; TRBD2 might be the D (5 bases). Germline V gives CDR1 WSHSY, CDR2 SAAADI. The length of the CDR3 is 15 residues. Trimming took 7 bases from V and 0 from J, leaving 16 bases between them. CDR3 sequence (DNA): TGCGCCAGCACTCAAGCGGAACTTAGCTCCTACGAGCAGTACTTC. It encodes CASTQAELSSYEQYF.

This chain uses TRBV5-6 with TRBJ2-1; 8 bases fit TRBD1. The CDR3 is 13 amino acids. J gave up 6 bases and V 1 base, and 0 bases lay outside the gene matches. CDR1 is SGHDT and CDR2 is YYEEEE in the germline V gene. This CDR3 is CASSLQGANEQFF. CDR3 in DNA: TGTGCCAGCAGCTTGCAGGGGGCCAATGAGCAGTTCTTC.